The 23 T cell receptor beta chains given below trace back to one sample, sequenced in a study of T cell responses to AZD1222 COVID-19 vaccine. The method was immunoSEQ multiplex PCR; TCRdb's version includes in-frame clones alone and lacks a portion of them. The table lists 100,000 to 150,000 clones, about 87% of them singletons. The source was peripheral blood, collected on day 0 of AZD1222 vaccination. The receptors stem from an adult in good health.

The V call is TRBV28, the J call TRBJ2-7; TRBD1 might be the D (5 bases). Germline CDR1 MDHEN, CDR2 SYDVKM. Deletions cut 4 bases from V and 4 bases from J, with 17 bases between. This CDR3 contains 15 residues. CDR3 bases: TGTGCCAGCAGTTCCCCTGGGGTAGGGGCATACGAGCAGTACTTC. Amino acid sequence: CASSSPGVGAYEQYF. Complete variable domain (other parts from reference TRBV28 and TRBJ2-7): DVKVTQSSRYLVKRTGEKVFLECVQDMDHENMFWYRQDPGLGLRLIYFSYDVKMKEKGDIPEGYSVSREKKERFSLILESASTNQTSMYLCASSSPGVGAYEQYFGPGTRLTVT.

The chain combines TRBV19 with TRBJ1-2, with D uncertain. Trimming stripped 5 bases from V and 4 bases from J, with 5 bases between. The germline gives CDR1 LNHDA, CDR2 SQIVND (reference sequence). The CDR3 runs 11 residues. CDR3 amino acids: CASSDGYGYTF. The CDR3 DNA follows: TGTGCCAGTAGTGACGGCTATGGCTACACCTTC.

The rearrangement links TRBV28 to TRBJ1-5, with D possibly being TRBD1 (5 bases). The V gene lost 5 bases and the J gene lost 5 bases, with 13 bases spanning the gap. This CDR3 has 14 residues. Looked up from germline, CDR1 is MDHEN and CDR2 is SYDVKM. The CDR3 bases are TGTGCCAGCAGTGCAGGGACGGGGTATCAGCCCCAGCATTTT. This codes for CASSAGTGYQPQHF.

J is TRBJ2-7 and V is TRBV7-9, with D unresolved. V was clipped by 1 base and J by 10 bases, with 11 bases between them. Per the germline V gene, CDR1 is SEHNR and CDR2 is FQNEAQ (reference sequence). The CDR3 has 12 amino acids. The CDR3 bases are TGTGCCAGCAGCTTAGGTGTCTACAGACAGTACTTC. Encoded protein: CASSLGVYRQYF. The whole variable domain, remainder taken from reference TRBV7-9 and TRBJ2-7, is DTGVSQNPRHKITKRGQNVTFRCDPISEHNRLYWYRQTLGQGPEFLTYFQNEAQLEKSRLLSDRFSAERPKGSFSTLEIQRTEQGDSAMYLCASSLGVYRQYFGPGTRLTVT.

V and J are TRBV5-1 and TRBJ1-6, with D tentatively TRBD1 (5 bases). The V end was cut by 4 bases, the J end by 8 bases, with 10 bases between. Germline assignment: CDR1 SGHRS and CDR2 YFSETQ. This CDR3 is built from 13 residues. The CDR3 loop is CASSRGGDSPLHF. CDR3 bases: TGCGCCAGCAGCCGGGGCGGGGATTCACCCCTCCACTTT.

The chain recombines TRBV13 with TRBJ1-1; D may be TRBD1 (5 bases). Germline CDR1 reads PRHDT; CDR2 reads FYEKMQ (reference sequence). The CDR3 is 16 amino acids. V dropped 5 bases and J dropped 5 bases, with 21 bases sitting between them. DNA for the CDR3: TGTGCCAGCAGCACTCGAGGGTCAGGGAAGTGGACTGAAGCTTTCTTT. Translating gives CASSTRGSGKWTEAFF.

The V call is TRBV30, the J call TRBJ2-5, with TRBD1 as a possible D gene (5 bases). The CDR3 runs to 13 residues. From germline, CDR1 is GTSNPN and CDR2 SVGIG (reference sequence). Trimming shortened V by 0 bases and J by 5 bases, and 10 bases separated the two germline ends. The DNA for the CDR3 is TGTGCCTGGAGTGTCGCCAGGGTGGAGACCCAGTACTTC. This codes for CAWSVARVETQYF. Full variable domain (outside the CDR3, taken from reference TRBV30 and TRBJ2-5): SQTIHQWPATLVQPVGSPLSLECTVEGTSNPNLYWYRQAAGRGLQLLFYSVGIGQISSEVPQNLSASRPQDRQFILSSKKLLLSDSGFYLCAWSVARVETQYFGPGTRLLVL.

This clone was detected only a few times. The chain links TRBV7-9 to TRBJ1-2, with D possibly TRBD1 on 5 matching bases. V shed 2 bases and J shed 4 bases, with 8 bases lying between them. Germline CDR1 is SEHNR and CDR2 is FQNEAQ (reference sequence). The length of the CDR3 is 13 residues. The CDR3 spells CASSLLGPYGYTF. CDR3 nucleotide sequence: TGTGCCAGCAGCTTATTGGGGCCCTATGGCTACACCTTC.

The genes are TRBV27 and TRBJ2-1, with TRBD1 matching 12 bases. V gave up 7 bases and J gave up 8 bases; unmatched junction bases: 6. The CDR3 contains 14 residues. In germline, CDR1 is MNHEY, CDR2 SMNVEV (reference sequence). CDR3: CASTLGTGGDEQFF. The CDR3 DNA reads TGTGCCAGCACCCTCGGGACAGGGGGCGATGAGCAGTTCTTC.

The V call is TRBV4-1, the J call TRBJ1-5; weak D call: TRBD1 (5 bases). The CDR3 consists of 15 residues. Germline lookup yields CDR1 MGHRA and CDR2 YSYEKL. Trimming removed 0 bases at V and 2 bases at J, with 8 bases between. The CDR3 coding sequence is TGCGCCAGCAGCCAAGAAGGCAGGGGCAATCAGCCCCAGCATTTT. Its protein product is CASSQEGRGNQPQHF.

This rearrangement joins TRBV24-1 to TRBJ1-5, with 8 bases aligning to TRBD1. J lost 0 bases, V lost 6 bases, and 24 bases had no gene match. CDR3 length: 22 amino acids. The V gene's germline CDR1 is KGHDR and CDR2 SFDVKD. This CDR3 is CATSLARTGTTFIAYSNQPQHF. The CDR3 DNA reads TGTGCCACCAGTCTCGCCCGGACAGGGACCACCTTCATTGCTTATAGCAATCAGCCCCAGCATTTT.

This clone was recorded only once. The rearrangement joins TRBV3-1 (or the pseudogene TRBV3-2) to TRBJ2-1; a possible D gene is TRBD2 (7 bases). The V end lost 0 bases, the J end lost 4 bases, and 16 bases lay between the germline ends. Germline-derived CDR1 and CDR2 are LGHDT and YNNKEL (reference sequence). There are 17 residues in the CDR3. The CDR3: CASSQDHAGAGYNEQFF. The CDR3 DNA reads as TGTGCCAGCAGCCAAGATCACGCGGGGGCTGGGTACAATGAGCAGTTCTTC.

J is TRBJ2-7 and V is TRBV29-1; D is undetermined. The V and J ends lost 4 bases and 2 bases respectively, with 9 bases between them. This CDR3 is 12 amino acids long. Germline V gives CDR1 SQVTM, CDR2 ANQGSEA. The CDR3 nucleotides are TGCAGCGTTGTCCTTACCACCTACGAGCAGTACTTC. It codes for CSVVLTTYEQYF.

The chain recombines TRBV5-4 with TRBJ2-1, with D possibly matching TRBD2 (5 bases). This CDR3 region has 14 residues. V lost 6 bases, J lost 6 bases, and 16 bases lay in between. The germline gives CDR1 SGHNT, CDR2 YYREEE (reference sequence). In DNA, the CDR3 is TGTGCCAGCAAGGAGGAACGAGGGATCAATGAGCAGTTCTTC. Encoded protein: CASKEERGINEQFF.

The sample holds a few counts of this clone. This chain joins TRBV7-2 and TRBJ1-5; D is unclear. Looked up from germline, CDR1 is SGHTA and CDR2 is FQGNSA. The length of the CDR3 is 13 residues. V was shortened by 2 bases and J by 7 bases, with 9 bases between the two germline ends. The DNA of the CDR3 is TGTGCCAGCAGCTTAAGCATGAGACAGCCCCAGCATTTT. This translates into CASSLSMRQPQHF.

The rearrangement joins TRBV2 to TRBJ2-2, with 8 bases identical to TRBD2. The ends lost 2 bases at V and 0 bases at J; junction bases unmatched: 2. This CDR3 contains 16 residues. The V gene's germline CDR1 is SNHLY and CDR2 FYNNEI. The CDR3 bases are TGTGCCAGCAGTGAACGGGGGGGCGCGAACACCGGGGAGCTGTTTTTT. Protein: CASSERGGANTGELFF.

The chain links TRBV3-1 (or the pseudogene TRBV3-2) to TRBJ1-1, with D possibly TRBD1 on 5 matching bases. Germline V gene sequence: CDR1 LGHDT, CDR2 YNNKEL (reference sequence). The CDR3 totals 15 residues. The V and J ends lost 2 bases and 2 bases respectively, with 12 bases between them. This CDR3 reads CASSQRDGFNTEAFF. The CDR3 DNA reads as TGTGCCAGCAGCCAAAGGGACGGCTTTAACACTGAAGCTTTCTTT.

J is TRBJ2-7 and V is TRBV27, with 13 bases aligning to TRBD2. The junction had 4 bases not matched to a gene; V was cut back by 6 bases and J by 2 bases. Germline CDR1 and CDR2: MNHEY and SMNVEV (reference sequence). This CDR3 contains 15 residues. This CDR3 is CASSSGTSGTYEQYF. The CDR3 nucleotides read TGTGCCAGCAGCTCTGGGACTAGCGGGACCTACGAGCAGTACTTC.

This clone came up once. This chain joins TRBV11-3 and TRBJ2-5; 10 bases are shared with TRBD2. Trimming at V came to 1 base and at J to 1 base, leaving 0 bases not matched to a gene. The germline V gene encodes CDR1 SGHNT and CDR2 YENEEA. The CDR3 is 15 residues long. The CDR3 nucleotides read TGTGCCAGCAGCTTAGGGACTAGCGGCCAAGAGACCCAGTACTTC. Protein sequence: CASSLGTSGQETQYF.

This clone was seen only once. The chain is built from TRBV12-5 and TRBJ2-1; no clear D. Trimming cost V 7 bases and J 0 bases, with 7 bases left between them. Germline CDR1 reads LGHNT; CDR2 reads FRNRAP. The CDR3 is made up of 13 amino acids. The chain's CDR3 is CASATASYNEQFF. CDR3 nucleotides: TGTGCTAGTGCCACGGCCTCCTACAATGAGCAGTTCTTC.

The chain employs TRBV15 and TRBJ2-7; D possibly corresponds to TRBD1 (5 bases). The germline V and J ends were trimmed by 0 bases and 6 bases, with 9 bases remaining between them. The germline CDR1 and CDR2 sequences are LNHNV and YYDKDF (reference sequence). The CDR3 has 13 amino acids. The CDR3 DNA follows: TGTGCCACCAGCAGAGACAGGGTGGGCGAGCAGTACTTC. Protein product: CATSRDRVGEQYF.

The chain links TRBV4-1 to TRBJ1-5, with 8 positions matching TRBD1. Per germline, CDR1 MGHRA and CDR2 YSYEKL. The V and J ends lost 1 base and 4 bases, in that order; junction bases with no gene match: 6. The CDR3 extends over 16 amino acids. The CDR3 DNA reads TGCGCCAGCAGCCAAGGAGTGGACAGGGCGAATCAGCCCCAGCATTTT. It specifies CASSQGVDRANQPQHF.

This clone was seen just once. V is TRBV2 and J is TRBJ2-2; D call uncertain. Trimming left V 5 bases short and J 1 base short, with 11 bases between. Germline CDR1 is SNHLY and CDR2 is FYNNEI. The CDR3 is made up of 15 amino acids. The CDR3 DNA reads TGTGCCAGCAGTCCCCCCCCAGGGAACACCGGGGAGCTGTTTTTT. Translated: CASSPPPGNTGELFF.